The 15 T cell receptor beta chains below all came from one sample that was sequenced in a study of blood T cell repertoires in COVID-19. Sequenced by immunoSEQ multiplex PCR; TCRdb stores in-frame clones only, minus some. Among over 200,000 clones listed, around four fifths were seen once. Source material: peripheral blood. Receptors originate from a woman at least 80 years old with active or convalescent COVID-19.

The chain links TRBV7-3 to TRBJ2-2; 7 nucleotides agree with TRBD2. CDR1 and CDR2 (germline): SGHTA, FQGTGA. V shed 2 bases and J 1 base; nucleotides not matched to a gene: 1. The CDR3 runs 15 residues. Here the CDR3 DNA reads TGTGCCAGCAGCTTAGCGGGAGTGAACACCGGGGAGCTGTTTTTT. It translates to CASSLAGVNTGELFF. Drawing the rest from reference TRBV7-3 and TRBJ2-2, the complete variable domain is GAGVSQTPSNKVTEKGKYVELRCDPISGHTALYWYRQSLGQGPEFLIYFQGTGAADDSGLPNDRFFAVRPEGSVSTLKIQRTERGDSAVYLCASSLAGVNTGELFFGEGSRLTVL.

J is TRBJ2-1 and V is TRBV10-3; possible D gene TRBD2, 6 bases. Looked up from germline, CDR1 is ENHRY and CDR2 is SYGVKD. The CDR3 runs 15 residues. Trimming removed 4 bases at V and 6 bases at J, with 16 bases between. CDR3 nucleotides: TGTGCCATCAGTGCACCCGACCGGGGGTTCAATGAGCAGTTCTTC. It yields the protein CAISAPDRGFNEQFF.

The chain recombines TRBV18 with TRBJ2-1; a weak D match, TRBD1 (6 bases). The CDR3 totals 13 residues. Germline V gene lookup returns CDR1 KGHSH and CDR2 LQKENI. Between the trimmed V and J ends, which lost 4 bases and 12 bases, there was a span of 16 bases. This CDR3 is CASSLDSQALQFF. CDR3 DNA: TGTGCCAGCTCACTGGACAGCCAAGCCCTGCAGTTCTTC.

The gene calls are TRBV7-9 and TRBJ2-5; TRBD2 matches at 12 bases. J gave up 4 bases and V 10 bases, and 13 bases lay outside the gene matches. The germline V gene encodes CDR1 SEHNR and CDR2 FQNEAQ (reference sequence). This CDR3 has 16 residues. Written as DNA, the CDR3 is TGTGCCATGGCCGTTTCGACTAGCGGGAGAGGAGAGACCCAGTACTTC. Translating it yields CAMAVSTSGRGETQYF. Supplemented by reference TRBV7-9 and TRBJ2-5, the full variable domain reads DTGVSQNPRHKITKRGQNVTFRCDPISEHNRLYWYRQTLGQGPEFLTYFQNEAQLEKSRLLSDRFSAERPKGSFSTLEIQRTEQGDSAMYLCAMAVSTSGRGETQYFGPGTRLLVL.

This rearrangement joins TRBV6-1 to TRBJ1-3; unclear D gene. The CDR3 totals 16 residues. Germline values: CDR1 MNHNS, CDR2 SASEGT. Trimming stripped 4 bases from V and 0 bases from J, with 13 bases between. In DNA, the CDR3 is TGTGCCAGCAGTGTAACCCGGGTCGACTCTGGAAACACCATATATTTT. Its protein is CASSVTRVDSGNTIYF.

This chain connects TRBV19 to TRBJ1-5; D ambiguous. Trimming removed 2 bases from V and 4 bases from J, with 12 bases in between. Germline V gives CDR1 LNHDA, CDR2 SQIVND (reference sequence). There are 15 residues in the CDR3. DNA of the CDR3: TGTGCCAGTAGTATATCAAGACTGAGGAATCAGCCCCAGCATTTT. The encoded protein is CASSISRLRNQPQHF.

V and J are TRBV5-6 and TRBJ1-1, with D perhaps TRBD1 (5 bases). The CDR3 extends over 14 amino acids. Germline V gene sequence: CDR1 SGHDT, CDR2 YYEEEE. Trimming cost V 2 bases and J 1 base, with 9 bases left between them. CDR3 loop: CASSFREGNTEAFF. In DNA, the CDR3 is TGTGCCAGCAGCTTCAGGGAAGGGAACACTGAAGCTTTCTTT.

This clone was seen just once. The chain is built from TRBV6-5 and TRBJ1-2, with 7 bases identical to TRBD1. CDR1 is MNHEY, CDR2 SVGAGI, per germline. The CDR3 sequence is 16 residues long. The V segment lost 2 bases and the J segment 8 bases; nucleotides outside the gene matches: 14. The CDR3 DNA reads as TGTGCCAGCAGTTACGTGTCTCGGGACAGCTCTCTCGGCTACACCTTC. This encodes CASSYVSRDSSLGYTF.

This clone was counted once. The chain employs TRBV7-9 and TRBJ1-1, with TRBD1 identical over 8 bases. The germline CDR1 and CDR2 sequences are SEHNR and FQNEAQ (reference sequence). CDR3 length: 16 residues. Trimming cost V 5 bases and J 0 bases; bases outside gene matches: 8. CDR3 loop: CASSPRQGILNTEAFF. As DNA, the CDR3 is TGTGCCAGCAGCCCCCGACAGGGGATACTGAACACTGAAGCTTTCTTT.

V gene TRBV7-3 combines with J gene TRBJ1-2; 9 nucleotides align to TRBD1. The germline V gene has CDR1 SGHTA and CDR2 FQGTGA. Trimming took 5 bases from V and 6 from J; bases not matched to a gene: 7. The CDR3 extends over 14 amino acids. Here the CDR3 DNA reads TGTGCCAGCAGCCCTGGGGGGGACAGGGATGGCTACACCTTC. It specifies CASSPGGDRDGYTF. The full variable domain, in which reference TRBV7-3 and TRBJ1-2 provide the parts outside the CDR3, is GAGVSQTPSNKVTEKGKYVELRCDPISGHTALYWYRQSLGQGPEFLIYFQGTGAADDSGLPNDRFFAVRPEGSVSTLKIQRTERGDSAVYLCASSPGGDRDGYTFGSGTRLTVV.

This clone was counted only a few times. V gene TRBV6-1 combines with J gene TRBJ2-1; TRBD1 is a possible D gene (5 bases). Germline assignment: CDR1 MNHNS and CDR2 SASEGT. The ends were cut back, 0 bases at V and 9 bases at J, with 9 bases in the middle. The CDR3 has 13 residues. The CDR3 region has the DNA TGTGCCAGCAGTGAAGCTAGGGGTACTGAGCAGTTCTTC. Residues: CASSEARGTEQFF.

This clone is a singleton in its sample. This chain joins TRBV30 and TRBJ2-5, with a tentative D call TRBD1 (6 bases). Between the trimmed V and J ends, which lost 4 bases and 5 bases, there was a span of 17 bases. This CDR3 has 14 amino acids. CDR1 GTSNPN and CDR2 SVGIG come from the germline V gene (reference sequence). The CDR3: CAWTRQVKGETQYF. Here the CDR3 DNA reads TGTGCCTGGACCAGACAGGTCAAGGGCGAGACCCAGTACTTC.

The V call is TRBV3-1 (or the pseudogene TRBV3-2), the J call TRBJ2-7, with D perhaps TRBD1 (5 bases). Trimming took off 5 bases at V and 6 bases at J, with 11 bases between the two ends. CDR3 length: 12 amino acids. Looked up from germline, CDR1 is LGHDT and CDR2 is YNNKEL (reference sequence). In DNA, the CDR3 is TGTGCCAGCAGCTCCAGGGTGGGCGAGCAGTACTTC. Its translation is CASSSRVGEQYF.

The J gene is TRBJ1-2, the V gene TRBV7-8; D not certain. V shed 4 bases and J shed 4 bases, with 10 bases lying between them. CDR1 SGHVS and CDR2 FQNEAQ come from the germline V gene. CDR3 size: 13 residues. The CDR3 DNA reads TGTGCCAGCAGCTCCGGAGATACCTATGGCTACACCTTC. Translating it yields CASSSGDTYGYTF.

Comment on this clone: Other DNA sequences of this sample code for an identical CDR3. The V call is TRBV14, the J call TRBJ1-2; 7 bases are a match to TRBD1. V lost 3 bases and J lost 2; bases outside the gene matches: 0. This CDR3 contains 13 residues. CDR1 SGHDN and CDR2 FVKESK come from the germline V gene. DNA for the CDR3: TGTGCCAGCAGCCAGGGACAGAACTATGGCTACACCTTC. It codes for CASSQGQNYGYTF.